The rows below give T cell receptor beta chains drawn from one sample of a study of cytomegalovirus exposure and HLA in healthy donors. Only in-frame clones appear in the TCRdb table, and some are missing; sequencing was by immunoSEQ multiplex PCR. The sample shows about 150,000 clones, around 88% of them seen only once. Sequencing used PBMCs. Every receptor here comes from a man aged 18 to 35 in good health and CMV-seropositive. Each CDR3 is given with its conserved first and last residue. Fields, in order: CDR3 DNA, CDR3 protein, CDR3 length, clone size, J gene, D gene, V gene. D genes are given only for firm matches. Clone sizes are given selectively: once, few, many, or a class where the clone is expanded.

TGTGCCAGCAGCTCGACACACGTCTATGGCTACACCTTC	CASSSTHVYGYTF	13	.	TRBJ1-2	.	TRBV7-8
TGTGCCAGTAGTGACAGGGTCGGCTACAATGAGCAGTTCTTC	CASSDRVGYNEQFF	14	.	TRBJ2-1	TRBD1	TRBV19
TGTGCCTGGAGTCCCGGGACAGGGGTCACAGATACGCAGTATTTT	CAWSPGTGVTDTQYF	15	.	TRBJ2-3	TRBD1	TRBV30
TGTGCCAGCAGCCTCCGGAGTGTCGCTGGGGCCAACGTCCTGACTTTC	CASSLRSVAGANVLTF	16	.	TRBJ2-6	.	TRBV7-2
TGTGCCAGCAGCTTGAGCCCGGGAGGGAATTCACCCCTCCACTTT	CASSLSPGGNSPLHF	15	.	TRBJ1-6	.	TRBV5-6
TGTGCCTGGAGTGTGGGGGGTAAATCCTACGAGCAGTACTTC	CAWSVGGKSYEQYF	14	.	TRBJ2-7	.	TRBV30
TGTGCCAGCTCTCGCGGACTAGCGGACATGAACTACGAGCAGTACTTC	CASSRGLADMNYEQYF	16	.	TRBJ2-7	TRBD2	TRBV18
TGTGCCAGCAGCCTAGGCTGGACTAGCGACATACGGTCCTACGAGCAGTACTTC	CASSLGWTSDIRSYEQYF	18	.	TRBJ2-7	TRBD2	TRBV7-2
TGTGCCAGCAGTTACTCGCCCGGACTAGTTTACGAGCAGTACTTC	CASSYSPGLVYEQYF	15	few	TRBJ2-7	TRBD2	TRBV6-5
TGTGCCAGCAGCCTTAGCGGGAGGGAAAGAGCGGCCCAGTACTTC	CASSLSGRERAAQYF	15	.	TRBJ2-5	TRBD2	TRBV27